These 13 T cell receptor beta chains were sequenced from one sample in a study of blood T cell repertoires in COVID-19. Sequencing used immunoSEQ multiplex PCR; TCRdb keeps in-frame clones, though not all of them. In the table there are around 300,000 clones, 90% of which are singletons. Specimen: peripheral blood. These receptors originate from a woman in her twenties or thirties with COVID-19, enrolled during active disease.

The chain uses TRBV4-1 and TRBJ2-1, with 7 bases that match TRBD1. Germline assignment: CDR1 MGHRA and CDR2 YSYEKL. Trimming at V came to 1 base and at J to 7 bases, leaving 7 bases not matched to a gene. CDR3 size: 15 residues. The CDR3 sequence is CASSQVQGPLNEQFF. In nucleotides, the CDR3 is TGCGCCAGCAGCCAAGTACAGGGGCCCCTTAATGAGCAGTTCTTC.

The chain couples TRBV18 to TRBJ2-7, with 8 nucleotides matching TRBD1. The CDR3 totals 14 residues. The germline V gene has CDR1 KGHSH and CDR2 LQKENI. V shed 3 bases, J shed 2 bases, and the junction held 3 bases outside the gene matches. This chain's CDR3 is CASSPDRETYEQYF. The CDR3 coding sequence is TGTGCCAGCTCACCGGACAGGGAGACCTACGAGCAGTACTTC.

This clone was seen just once. The chain is built from TRBV10-3 and TRBJ2-7; a possible D gene is TRBD2 (6 bases). The ends were cut back, 6 bases at V and 1 base at J, with 10 bases in the middle. Germline CDR1 and CDR2: ENHRY and SYGVKD. The CDR3 has 13 residues. DNA of the CDR3: TGTGCCATCAGGGAAGGAGGGTCCTACGAGCAGTACTTC. As protein: CAIREGGSYEQYF.

This sequence joins TRBV7-9 and TRBJ2-7; TRBD2 matches at 7 bases. The CDR3 extends over 14 amino acids. The germline V gene has CDR1 SEHNR and CDR2 FQNEAQ (reference sequence). Trimming cost V 4 bases and J 0 bases; bases outside gene matches: 3. This chain's CDR3 is CASSSSGLSYEQYF. CDR3 nucleotide sequence: TGTGCCAGCAGCTCTAGCGGCCTCTCCTACGAGCAGTACTTC.

The V and J genes are TRBV28 and TRBJ2-5; TRBD2 is a possible D gene (7 bases). This CDR3 spans 13 amino acids. In germline, CDR1 is MDHEN, CDR2 SYDVKM. The ends were cut back, 6 bases at V and 3 bases at J, with 11 bases in the middle. CDR3 amino acids: CASRTGREETQYF. The CDR3 DNA is TGTGCCAGCAGAACAGGGAGGGAAGAGACCCAGTACTTC.

The chain couples TRBV11-2 to TRBJ2-5; D is undetermined. The CDR3 is made up of 11 amino acids. CDR1 is SGHAT, CDR2 FQNNGV, per germline. Trimming left V 7 bases short and J 1 base short, with 4 bases between. The CDR3 spells CASTLQETQYF. The CDR3, as DNA: TGTGCCAGCACCCTCCAAGAGACCCAGTACTTC.

In DNA, the CDR3 is TGTGCCAGCAGCCCCTCATCGGGGGAGCAGTACTTC. Translating it yields CASSPSSGEQYF. The chain links TRBV7-2 to TRBJ2-7; a possible D gene is TRBD2 (5 bases). CDR1 is SGHTA and CDR2 is FQGNSA in the germline V gene. V dropped 5 bases and J dropped 7 bases, with 12 bases sitting between them. The CDR3 sequence is 12 residues long.

The chain is built from TRBV5-1 and TRBJ1-2; maybe TRBD1 (6 bases). V shed 0 bases and J shed 8 bases, with 20 bases lying between them. The CDR3 loop spans 16 amino acids. The germline V gene encodes CDR1 SGHRS and CDR2 YFSETQ. Written as DNA, the CDR3 is TGCGCCAGCAGCTTGGACCTCGGGGGGGGCAGAGGAGGCTACACCTTC. The encoded protein is CASSLDLGGGRGGYTF.

CDR3 in amino acids: CATSAESYNEQFF. The DNA for the CDR3 is TGTGCCACCAGTGCGGAGTCCTACAATGAGCAGTTCTTC. The chain employs TRBV24-1 and TRBJ2-1; D not certain. The length of the CDR3 is 13 residues. The germline V and J ends were trimmed by 5 bases and 1 base, with 5 bases remaining between them. Per the germline V gene, CDR1 is KGHDR and CDR2 is SFDVKD.

The chain links TRBV18 to TRBJ2-7; the match to TRBD1 covers 11 bases. The CDR3 loop spans 15 amino acids. J was trimmed by 2 bases and V by 4 bases; bases with no gene match: 4. Germline loops: CDR1 KGHSH, CDR2 LQKENI. In nucleotides, the CDR3 is TGTGCCAGCTCACAGGGACAGGGGGGTACCTACGAGCAGTACTTC. As protein: CASSQGQGGTYEQYF. Complete variable domain (other parts from reference TRBV18 and TRBJ2-7): NAGVMQNPRHLVRRRGQEARLRCSPMKGHSHVYWYRQLPEEGLKFMVYLQKENIIDESGMPKERFSAEFPKEGPSILRIQQVVRGDSAAYFCASSQGQGGTYEQYFGPGTRLTVT.

The sample holds one count of this clone. V and J are TRBV7-3 and TRBJ2-3; maybe TRBD2 (5 bases). Trimming stripped 5 bases from V and 3 bases from J, with 15 bases between. This CDR3 is built from 15 residues. Germline V CDR1 and CDR2: SGHTA, FQGTGA. This chain's CDR3 is CASSPHGGKTDTQYF. CDR3 nucleotide sequence: TGTGCCAGCAGCCCACACGGAGGAAAAACAGATACGCAGTATTTT. Full variable domain (remainder filled in from reference TRBV7-3 and TRBJ2-3): GAGVSQTPSNKVTEKGKYVELRCDPISGHTALYWYRQSLGQGPEFLIYFQGTGAADDSGLPNDRFFAVRPEGSVSTLKIQRTERGDSAVYLCASSPHGGKTDTQYFGPGTRLTVL.

This clone has only one observation. The V gene is TRBV24-1, the J gene TRBJ2-2, with D possibly TRBD2 on 6 matching bases. The CDR3 covers 15 residues. V lost 2 bases, J lost 2 bases, and 8 bases lay in between. The germline CDR1 and CDR2 sequences are KGHDR and SFDVKD. The CDR3 is CATSDYSGNTGELFF. The DNA for the CDR3 is TGTGCCACCAGTGATTATAGCGGTAACACCGGGGAGCTGTTTTTT.

The chain links TRBV28 to TRBJ1-2; D may be TRBD1 (5 bases). The CDR3 extends over 13 amino acids. Germline loops: CDR1 MDHEN, CDR2 SYDVKM. V shed 6 bases and J shed 7 bases, with 15 bases lying between them. CDR3 amino acids: CASRSTPQGGYTF. The CDR3 DNA follows: TGTGCCAGCAGATCGACCCCGCAGGGTGGCTACACCTTC.